One sample yielded the 19 T cell receptor beta chains listed below, sequenced in a study of CXCR3-negative and CXCR3-positive naive CD8 T cells. Carrying UMI labels, the TRB cDNA libraries were prepared through 5' RACE. Each CDR3 protein gets one entry in TCRdb, which reprocessed the 5' RACE reads and gives no DNA. The specimen's table records approximately 70,000 distinct CDR3 sequences. Sequencing was done on a sample of naive CXCR3- CD8+ T cells from blood. Subset meaning: CD45RO-CCR7+CD27+CD95- naive CD8+ T cells lacking CXCR3 (TNR3-). All receptors come from a human donor in good health. Some clones in this sample may be carry-over from other donors' samples.

The chain combines TRBV28 with TRBJ2-7; TCRdb gives TRBD1 as the D gene, but with no DNA this cannot be confirmed. The V gene's germline CDR1 is MDHEN and CDR2 SYDVKM. This CDR3 contains 19 residues. The CDR3 loop is CASSLPPLVGRQGQLEQYF.

The V call is TRBV29-1, the J call TRBJ2-1. The germline gives CDR1 SQVTM, CDR2 ANQGSEA. This CDR3 region has 13 residues. CDR3: CSVGKSETYEQYF.

The rearrangement joins TRBV20-1 to TRBJ2-3; no DNA is available, so the TRBD2 call from TCRdb remains unchecked. The germline gives CDR1 DFQATT, CDR2 SNEGSKA (reference sequence). This CDR3 comprises 16 residues. The CDR3 region is CSAIPLAGGPTDTQYF.

V and J are TRBV12-5 and TRBJ1-5; TCRdb reports TRBD1, a call that lacks DNA to check it against. CDR1 LGHNT and CDR2 FRNRAP come from the germline V gene. The length of the CDR3 is 13 residues. The CDR3 region is CASGLGGDQPQHF. Full variable domain (missing parts from reference TRBV12-5 and TRBJ1-5): DARVTQTPRHKVTEMGQEVTMRCQPILGHNTVFWYRQTMMQGLELLAYFRNRAPLDDSGMPKDRFSAEMPDATLATLKIQPSEPRDSAVYFCASGLGGDQPQHFGDGTRLSIL.

The chain employs TRBV4-3 and TRBJ1-6; TCRdb's D call of TRBD1 is untestable without DNA. CDR1 LGHNA and CDR2 YSLEER come from the germline V gene. The CDR3 is 16 amino acids. The CDR3 region is CASSQDPGTGGSPLHF.

The chain joins TRBV29-1 to TRBJ2-7. The CDR3 has 12 amino acids. CDR1 is SQVTM and CDR2 is ANQGSEA in the germline V gene. The CDR3 protein is CSVEVGAYEQYF.

The rearrangement uses TRBV6-2 or TRBV6-3 and TRBJ2-3; TCRdb lists TRBD2, though no DNA is available to test this call. The CDR3 is 20 residues long. The germline V gene has CDR1 MNHEY and CDR2 SVGEGT. The CDR3: CASSEVPGLAAQVPTDTQYF.

The rearrangement uses TRBV28 and TRBJ2-3; the TRBD1 assignment by TCRdb is unverifiable without DNA. This CDR3 comprises 14 residues. CDR1 is MDHEN and CDR2 is SYDVKM in the germline V gene. This chain's CDR3 is CASSLVGGIYTQYF.

The gene calls are TRBV14 and TRBJ2-1; TCRdb indicates TRBD2, and absent DNA this call remains unverified. There are 12 residues in the CDR3. CDR1 SGHDN and CDR2 FVKESK come from the germline V gene. The CDR3 loop reads CASSPGTSEQFF.

This chain links TRBV13 with TRBJ1-3; the D gene TCRdb calls, TRBD1, cannot be checked with no DNA. CDR1 PRHDT and CDR2 FYEKMQ come from the germline V gene (reference sequence). The CDR3 runs to 15 residues. CDR3 sequence: CASSSPGREGNTIYF.

V and J are TRBV7-2 and TRBJ2-2; absent DNA, TCRdb's TRBD1 call cannot be checked. The CDR3 runs 16 residues. Germline CDR1 reads SGHTA; CDR2 reads FQGNSA. The CDR3 sequence is CASSFGQGMNTGELFF.

The V call is TRBV28, the J call TRBJ2-1; TCRdb's assignment of TRBD1 cannot be checked, as there is no DNA. The CDR3 contains 16 residues. Germline CDR1 reads MDHEN; CDR2 reads SYDVKM. The CDR3 here is CASSPSWESFYDEQFF.

The chain uses TRBV4-3 and TRBJ2-1. CDR1 is LGHNA, CDR2 YSLEER, per germline. The CDR3 contains 15 residues. CDR3 loop: CASSQVSASYNEQFF.

The CDR3: CASSFPGQLNEQFF. J is TRBJ2-1 and V is TRBV28; TCRdb's D gene call, TRBD1, goes unchecked for lack of DNA. The CDR3 runs 14 residues. CDR1 is MDHEN and CDR2 is SYDVKM in the germline V gene.

This chain uses TRBV20-1 with TRBJ2-7; as DNA is missing, the TRBD1 call by TCRdb cannot be tested. From germline, CDR1 is DFQATT and CDR2 SNEGSKA (reference sequence). The CDR3 length is 15 residues. This chain's CDR3 is CSAKSGTGLSYEQYF.

This sequence joins TRBV5-1 and TRBJ2-7; TCRdb's D call of TRBD1 is untestable without DNA. This CDR3 has 15 amino acids. CDR1 is SGHRS and CDR2 is YFSETQ in the germline V gene. CDR3 sequence: CASSLAPGPGYEQYF.

The chain is built from TRBV29-1 and TRBJ2-3; TCRdb outputs TRBD1, but without DNA this stays unchecked. CDR3 length: 14 residues. The germline gives CDR1 SQVTM, CDR2 ANQGSEA. CDR3 sequence: CSVEIWGQGDTQYF.

This rearrangement joins TRBV5-5 to TRBJ2-1. There are 15 residues in the CDR3. CDR1 SGHKS and CDR2 YYEKEE come from the germline V gene (reference sequence). CDR3 protein: CASRLGLAGGNEQFF. The whole variable domain, filled in from reference TRBV5-5 and TRBJ2-1, reads DAGVTQSPTHLIKTRGQQVTLRCSPISGHKSVSWYQQVLGQGPQFIFQYYEKEERGRGNFPDRFSARQFPNYSSELNVNALLLGDSALYLCASRLGLAGGNEQFFGPGTRLTVL.

V usage is TRBV7-3 and J usage is TRBJ2-7; TCRdb's D call, TRBD1, is unchecked because there is no DNA. This CDR3 contains 14 residues. From germline, CDR1 is SGHTA and CDR2 FQGTGA. The CDR3 sequence is CASSLGDITYEQYF.